Included here is one T cell receptor (beta chain) sequence, with context. The sample belongs to a study of OX40 agonist ivuxolimab in advanced cancers. Only in-frame clones appear in the TCRdb table, and some are missing; sequencing was by immunoSEQ multiplex PCR. Found here are 65,000 to 95,000 clones, approximately 92% of them singletons; the top ten hold around 7%. Trimming took off 0 bases at V and 5 bases at J, with 11 bases between the two ends. This CDR3 region has 15 residues. The V gene's germline CDR1 is SGHNT and CDR2 YYREEE (reference sequence). The receptor was derived from an adult with an advanced solid tumor such as melanoma, head and neck, liver or kidney cancer. This chain connects TRBV5-4 to TRBJ1-4, with D possibly TRBD1 on 5 matching bases. Sequenced here: CD4+ or CD8+ T cells sorted from blood, sampled in a trial of the OX40 agonist ivuxolimab. CDR3 region: CASSLAVGANEKLFF. For the CDR3, the DNA is TGTGCCAGCAGCTTGGCCGTAGGGGCCAATGAAAAACTGTTTTTT.